The 25 T cell receptor beta chains below all came from one sample that was sequenced in a study of shared clonotypes between healthy human individuals. Sequencing was performed with immunoSEQ multiplex PCR; in TCRdb, only in-frame clones are kept and a portion is missing. This sample yields 2,100,000 or so clones, of which approximately 94% are seen a single time; about 0.13% belongs to the top ten. Sequencing input: naive CD4+ T cells sorted from blood. Subset described: CD45RA+ positively selected. These receptors originate from a man aged 18-30 years in good health.

The sample holds one count of this clone. This chain uses TRBV5-1 with TRBJ1-3; perhaps TRBD1 as D (5 bases). Germline values: CDR1 SGHRS, CDR2 YFSETQ. V lost 4 bases and J 0 bases, leaving 14 bases between the germline ends. There are 16 residues in the CDR3. The DNA for the CDR3 is TGCGCCAGCAGCACGGGGGGTGCACCCTCTGGAAACACCATATATTTT. Translated: CASSTGGAPSGNTIYF.

The table lists this clone with a count of one. This sequence joins TRBV7-2 and TRBJ2-7, with 8 bases that match TRBD2. The ends lost 1 base at V and 0 bases at J; junction bases unmatched: 5. This CDR3 has 16 amino acids. Germline CDR1 reads SGHTA; CDR2 reads FQGNSA. The CDR3 DNA follows: TGTGCCAGCAGCTTAGATCGCGGGAGGAGCTCCTACGAGCAGTACTTC. Translating it yields CASSLDRGRSSYEQYF.

V gene TRBV7-2 combines with J gene TRBJ2-7; 12 nucleotides line up with TRBD1. Per germline, CDR1 SGHTA and CDR2 FQGNSA. V shed 4 bases and J 4 bases; nucleotides not matched to a gene: 8. The length of the CDR3 is 16 residues. The DNA for the CDR3 is TGTGCCAGCAGCTCGACCGGGACAGGGGGCTCTTACGAGCAGTACTTC. This encodes CASSSTGTGGSYEQYF.

The chain combines TRBV6-1 with TRBJ2-1; D could derive from TRBD1 or TRBD2 (6 bases each). The CDR3 covers 15 residues. Germline V gene data show CDR1 as MNHNS and CDR2 as SASEGT. Trimming removed 7 bases at V and 7 bases at J, with 20 bases between. This CDR3 is CASILGGTIPNEQFF. The CDR3 nucleotides are TGTGCCAGCATCTTAGGGGGGACAATACCAAATGAGCAGTTCTTC.

Note on this clone: Other DNA sequences in the same sample also yield this CDR3. The chain links TRBV5-1 to TRBJ2-7; no reliable D call. The CDR3 runs to 12 residues. V dropped 7 bases and J dropped 0 bases, with 8 bases sitting between them. Germline V lookup: CDR1 SGHRS, CDR2 YFSETQ. The CDR3, as DNA: TGCGCCAGCCGACTCGACTCCTACGAGCAGTACTTC. It yields the protein CASRLDSYEQYF.

The J gene is TRBJ2-3, the V gene TRBV7-3; no definite D call. Germline lookup yields CDR1 SGHTA and CDR2 FQGTGA. CDR3 length: 13 residues. V was trimmed by 6 bases and J by 0 bases, leaving 7 bases between them. Written as DNA, the CDR3 is TGTGCCAGCAGGGCACCTAGCACAGATACGCAGTATTTT. Amino acid sequence: CASRAPSTDTQYF.

There are a few counts of this clone. The chain joins TRBV11-1 to TRBJ1-6, with D possibly being TRBD1 (5 bases). CDR1 and CDR2 from the germline V gene are SGHAT and FQDESV (reference sequence). V lost 5 bases to trimming and J lost 10 bases, with 18 bases between them. The CDR3 is made up of 15 amino acids. CDR3: CASSPTGHVGSPLHF. As DNA, the CDR3 is TGTGCCAGCAGCCCAACTGGACATGTGGGGTCACCCCTCCACTTT.

The chain uses TRBV19 and TRBJ2-1; the D is unclear. CDR3 size: 13 residues. The germline V gene encodes CDR1 LNHDA and CDR2 SQIVND (reference sequence). V gave up 3 bases and J gave up 12 bases, with 15 bases separating them. CDR3 loop: CASSIPRLYGQFF. CDR3 DNA sequence: TGTGCCAGTAGTATTCCTCGACTGTATGGGCAGTTCTTC.

The J gene is TRBJ2-5, the V gene TRBV27, with 7 bases fitting TRBD1. CDR3 length: 17 residues. V lost 5 bases and J lost 1; bases outside the gene matches: 13. Looked up from germline, CDR1 is MNHEY and CDR2 is SMNVEV (reference sequence). Written as DNA, the CDR3 is TGTGCCAGCAGTCCCCGTGGTAGGGGGCGAAGCCAAGAGACCCAGTACTTC. Translation gives CASSPRGRGRSQETQYF.

The chain carries TRBV7-6 and TRBJ1-3; perhaps TRBD1 as D (5 bases). The CDR3 consists of 15 residues. The V and J ends lost 3 bases and 0 bases respectively, with 9 bases between them. Germline CDR1 and CDR2: SGHVS and FNYEAQ. DNA of the CDR3: TGTGCCAGCAGCTTGGGGCTTAACTCTGGAAACACCATATATTTT. Its protein is CASSLGLNSGNTIYF.

The rearrangement joins TRBV28 to TRBJ1-2; 7 bases are shared with TRBD1. The germline V gene encodes CDR1 MDHEN and CDR2 SYDVKM. V lost 8 bases, J lost 4 bases, and 7 bases stayed unmatched. This CDR3 is built from 13 residues. CDR3 coding DNA: TGTGCCAGCGGCGGAGGGGGCCCCTATGGCTACACCTTC. It is translated as CASGGGGPYGYTF.

As DNA, the CDR3 is TGTGCCAGCAGCTTTGGGACGGCGGACGATACGCAGTATTTT. It codes for CASSFGTADDTQYF. This chain joins TRBV7-9 and TRBJ2-3; tentatively, D is TRBD1 or TRBD2 (5 bases each). The CDR3 sequence is 14 residues long. From germline, CDR1 is SEHNR and CDR2 FQNEAQ (reference sequence). V dropped 3 bases and J dropped 6 bases, with 13 bases sitting between them.

Here the CDR3 DNA reads TGTGCCTGGAACGGGAGGGCGGTCAGGATGGCTGAAGCTTTCTTT. It translates to CAWNGRAVRMAEAFF. The V call is TRBV30, the J call TRBJ1-1; D gene ambiguous. The germline gives CDR1 GTSNPN, CDR2 SVGIG (reference sequence). CDR3 size: 15 residues. Trimming took off 4 bases at V and 6 bases at J, with 21 bases between the two ends.

The chain links TRBV7-2 to TRBJ1-1, with D possibly TRBD1 on 5 matching bases. Germline values: CDR1 SGHTA, CDR2 FQGNSA. V was trimmed by 2 bases and J by 4 bases, leaving 14 bases between them. This CDR3 region has 15 residues. The CDR3 here is CASSLQGSGGTEAFF. The CDR3 DNA follows: TGTGCCAGCAGCTTACAGGGATCGGGGGGCACTGAAGCTTTCTTT.

The sample holds one count of this clone. J is TRBJ2-3 and V is TRBV10-2, with 8 bases lining up with TRBD2. Germline assignment: CDR1 WSHSY and CDR2 SAAADI. With 4 bases clipped from V and 4 bases from J, the junction kept 4 bases outside the gene matches. The CDR3 contains 14 residues. The CDR3 DNA sequence: TGCGCCAGCAGTGGTGCGGGGGGCCCAGATACGCAGTATTTT. The encoded protein is CASSGAGGPDTQYF.

V and J are TRBV7-9 and TRBJ1-2; 8 nucleotides line up with TRBD1. V lost 2 bases to trimming and J lost 5 bases; unmatched junction nucleotides: 16. Per the germline V gene, CDR1 is SEHNR and CDR2 is FQNEAQ (reference sequence). The CDR3 sequence is 18 residues long. The CDR3 protein is CASSLPTRGGQAAYGYTF. The CDR3 nucleotides read TGTGCCAGCAGCTTACCTACGCGGGGGGGACAGGCTGCTTATGGCTACACCTTC.

This rearrangement joins TRBV5-1 to TRBJ2-2; 12 nucleotides match TRBD1. V was clipped by 3 bases and J by 6 bases; unmatched bases: 3. The CDR3 extends over 15 amino acids. The germline V gene has CDR1 SGHRS and CDR2 YFSETQ. CDR3 sequence (DNA): TGCGCCAGCAGCTGGGACAGGGGGCAGCCCGGGGAGCTGTTTTTT. Its protein is CASSWDRGQPGELFF.

Only one count was recorded for this clone. The V gene is TRBV19, the J gene TRBJ1-5; 8 bases align to TRBD1. Trimming took 1 base from V and 8 from J; bases not matched to a gene: 10. Germline V gene data show CDR1 as LNHDA and CDR2 as SQIVND (reference sequence). The CDR3 has 16 amino acids. CDR3 in amino acids: CASSIGSGQGGKPQHF. CDR3 DNA: TGTGCCAGTAGTATAGGTAGCGGACAGGGAGGAAAGCCCCAGCATTTT. Filled out from reference TRBV19 and TRBJ1-5, the complete variable domain reads DGGITQSPKYLFRKEGQNVTLSCEQNLNHDAMYWYRQDPGQGLRLIYYSQIVNDFQKGDIAEGYSVSREKKESFPLTVTSAQKNPTAFYLCASSIGSGQGGKPQHFGDGTRLSIL.

The CDR3 is CASSSTLQGSSSTDTQYF. The CDR3 nucleotides read TGTGCCAGCAGCTCGACCCTGCAGGGCAGCTCTAGCACAGATACGCAGTATTTT. The V and J genes are TRBV7-9 and TRBJ2-3; TRBD1 is a possible D gene (5 bases). V was pared by 4 bases and J by 0 bases, with 20 bases between. The CDR3 has 18 residues. Per germline, CDR1 SEHNR and CDR2 FQNEAQ (reference sequence).

The V gene is TRBV30, the J gene TRBJ1-2; a weak D match, TRBD1 (5 bases). V shed 3 bases and J shed 2 bases, with 10 bases lying between them. The CDR3 loop spans 13 amino acids. CDR1 and CDR2 from the germline V gene are GTSNPN and SVGIG (reference sequence). The CDR3 here is CAWRPDKNYGYTF. The CDR3 bases are TGTGCCTGGAGACCGGACAAGAACTATGGCTACACCTTC.

V is TRBV10-1 and J is TRBJ2-2; D call uncertain. This CDR3 is 14 amino acids long. Germline CDR1 is WNHNN and CDR2 is SYGVQD (reference sequence). V lost 5 bases, J lost 2 bases, and 9 bases lay in between. CDR3 sequence: CASSIATNTGELFF. CDR3 DNA sequence: TGCGCCAGCAGTATTGCCACTAACACCGGGGAGCTGTTTTTT.

The table lists this clone with a few counts. The genes are TRBV14 and TRBJ1-1, with TRBD1 as a possible D gene (5 bases). Trimming cost V 3 bases and J 8 bases, with 19 bases left between them. Germline assignment: CDR1 SGHDN and CDR2 FVKESK. The CDR3 loop spans 15 amino acids. In DNA form, the CDR3 reads TGTGCCAGCAGCCAGCCCGGGACGGCGAACAGGGAAGCTTTCTTT. Its translation is CASSQPGTANREAFF.

On this clone itself: The sample carries other DNA sequences with the same CDR3. The chain links TRBV27 to TRBJ2-7; D assignment may be TRBD1 or TRBD2 (5 bases each). In germline, CDR1 is MNHEY, CDR2 SMNVEV (reference sequence). The ends were cut back, 5 bases at V and 1 base at J, with 12 bases in the middle. The CDR3 sequence is 14 residues long. CDR3 sequence (DNA): TGTGCCAGCAGTCCACCCGGGGCTTCCTACGAGCAGTACTTC. Translated, it gives CASSPPGASYEQYF.

The gene calls are TRBV18 and TRBJ1-6, with D unresolved. The CDR3 is made up of 13 amino acids. From germline, CDR1 is KGHSH and CDR2 LQKENI. V lost 3 bases to trimming and J lost 7 bases, with 7 bases between them. The CDR3 region has the DNA TGTGCCAGCTCACCCGACACAAATTCACCCCTCCACTTT. Residues: CASSPDTNSPLHF.

J is TRBJ2-5 and V is TRBV30; 7 positions match TRBD2. This CDR3 is built from 13 residues. Germline V lookup: CDR1 GTSNPN, CDR2 SVGIG (reference sequence). V shed 2 bases, J shed 5 bases, and the junction held 5 bases outside the gene matches. The CDR3, as DNA: TGTGCCTGGAGTCCCGTCGGGGGGGAGACCCAGTACTTC. Translation: CAWSPVGGETQYF.